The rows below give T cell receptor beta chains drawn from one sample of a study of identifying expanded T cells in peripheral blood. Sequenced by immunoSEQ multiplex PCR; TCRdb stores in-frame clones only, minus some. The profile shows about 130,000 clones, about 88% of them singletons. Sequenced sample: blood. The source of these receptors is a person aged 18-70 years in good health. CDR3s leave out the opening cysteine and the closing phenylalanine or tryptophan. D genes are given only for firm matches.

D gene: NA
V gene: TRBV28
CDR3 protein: ASSKTGELF

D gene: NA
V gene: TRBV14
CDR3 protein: ASSPSVGVWQY

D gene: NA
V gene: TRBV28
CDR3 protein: ASSSRGPQH

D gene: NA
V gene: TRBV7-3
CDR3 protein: ASSAGMDTEAF

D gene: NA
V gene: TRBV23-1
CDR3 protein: ASSQCLEGNQPQH

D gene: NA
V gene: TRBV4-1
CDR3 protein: ASSHETGSYNEQF

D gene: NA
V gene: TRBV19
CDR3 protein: ASSRDGGGVRPQH

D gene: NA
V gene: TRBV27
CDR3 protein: ASSDLGGEDQPQH

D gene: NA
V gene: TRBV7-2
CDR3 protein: ASSLGGSGDYNEQF

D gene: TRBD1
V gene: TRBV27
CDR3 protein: ASGPGQGLSYEQY

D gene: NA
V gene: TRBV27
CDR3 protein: ASSLLTGELF

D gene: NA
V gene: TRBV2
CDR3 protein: ASAGFNTEAF

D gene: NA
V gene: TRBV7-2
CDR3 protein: ASSLNQGHEQF

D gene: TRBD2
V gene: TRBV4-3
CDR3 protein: ASSLFGEGTGELF

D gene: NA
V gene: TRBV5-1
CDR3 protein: ASSLGGSSYEQY

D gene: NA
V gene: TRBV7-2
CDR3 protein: ASSLARAGGYT

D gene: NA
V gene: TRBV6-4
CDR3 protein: ASTQAGPFYEQY

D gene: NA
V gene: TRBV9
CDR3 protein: ASSVAGPPDTQY

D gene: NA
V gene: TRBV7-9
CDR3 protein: ASSPQTGNTIY

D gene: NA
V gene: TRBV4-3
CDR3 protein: ASSQDMTQRGEKLF

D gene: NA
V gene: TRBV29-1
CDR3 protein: SALLGLDQPQH

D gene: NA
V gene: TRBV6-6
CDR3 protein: ASSYSGPETQY

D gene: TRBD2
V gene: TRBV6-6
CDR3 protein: ASSFAGTSGEQY

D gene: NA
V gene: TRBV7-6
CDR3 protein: ASSLETVNEKLF

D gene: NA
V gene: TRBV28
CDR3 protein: ASSGPGDKRAEQY

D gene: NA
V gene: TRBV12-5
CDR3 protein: ASGLWGDTDTQY